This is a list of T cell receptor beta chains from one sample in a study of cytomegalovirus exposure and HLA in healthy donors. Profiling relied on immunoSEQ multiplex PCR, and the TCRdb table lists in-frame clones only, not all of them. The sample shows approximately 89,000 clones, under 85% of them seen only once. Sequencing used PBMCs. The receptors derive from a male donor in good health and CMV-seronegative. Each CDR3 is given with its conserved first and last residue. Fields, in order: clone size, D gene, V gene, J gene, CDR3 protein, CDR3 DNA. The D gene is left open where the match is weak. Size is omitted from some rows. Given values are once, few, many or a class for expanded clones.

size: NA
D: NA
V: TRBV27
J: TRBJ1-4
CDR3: CASSSWSERGQKLFF
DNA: TGTGCCAGCAGTTCTTGGAGTGAACGGGGTCAAAAACTGTTTTTT

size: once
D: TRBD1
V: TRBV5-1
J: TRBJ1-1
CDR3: CASRWTGGAMNTEAFF
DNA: TGCGCCAGCAGGTGGACAGGGGGGGCAATGAACACTGAAGCTTTCTTT

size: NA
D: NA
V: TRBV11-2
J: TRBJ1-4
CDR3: CASSSRGEKLFF
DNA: TGTGCCAGCAGCTCCCGGGGTGAAAAACTGTTTTTT

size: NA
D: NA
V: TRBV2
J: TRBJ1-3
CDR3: CASSKTLTGNTIYF
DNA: TGTGCCAGCAGTAAAACACTAACTGGAAACACCATATATTTT

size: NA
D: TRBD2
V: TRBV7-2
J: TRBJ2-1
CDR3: CASSHGLAQGEQFF
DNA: TGTGCCAGCAGCCATGGACTAGCGCAGGGTGAGCAGTTCTTC

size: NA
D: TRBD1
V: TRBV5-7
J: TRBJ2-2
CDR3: CASSFFEGQMMNTGELFF
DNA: TGTGCCAGCAGCTTTTTTGAGGGACAGATGATGAACACCGGGGAGCTGTTTTTT

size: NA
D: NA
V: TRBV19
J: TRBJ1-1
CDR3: CASSKPLEAGTEAFF
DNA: TGTGCCAGTAGTAAGCCTCTCGAGGCGGGCACTGAAGCTTTCTTT

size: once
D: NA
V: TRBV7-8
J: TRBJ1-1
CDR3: CASGLRRTEAFF
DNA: TGTGCCAGCGGCCTGAGGAGGACTGAAGCTTTCTTT

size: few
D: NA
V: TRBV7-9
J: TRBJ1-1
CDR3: CASSSGTMTEAFF
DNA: TGTGCCAGCAGCTCCGGGACAATGACTGAAGCTTTCTTT

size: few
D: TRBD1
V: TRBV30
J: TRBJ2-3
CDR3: CAWGQGFSTDTQYF
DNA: TGTGCCTGGGGACAGGGGTTTAGCACAGATACGCAGTATTTT

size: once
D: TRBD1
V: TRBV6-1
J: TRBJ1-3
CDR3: CASSEARTGSGNTIYF
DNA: TGTGCCAGCAGTGAAGCGAGGACAGGGAGCGGAAACACCATATATTTT

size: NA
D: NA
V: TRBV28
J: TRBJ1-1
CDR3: CASIPPSRMGGEAFF
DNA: TGTGCCAGCATTCCCCCCAGTCGGATGGGGGGGGAAGCTTTCTTT

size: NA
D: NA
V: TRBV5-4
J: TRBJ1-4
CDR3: CASSRDGATTNEKLFF
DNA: TGTGCCAGCAGCCGCGATGGGGCGACAACTAATGAAAAACTGTTTTTT

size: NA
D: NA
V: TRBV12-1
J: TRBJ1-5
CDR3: CASSLRVSNQPQHF
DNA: TGTGCCAGCAGCCTGAGGGTTAGCAATCAGCCCCAGCATTTT

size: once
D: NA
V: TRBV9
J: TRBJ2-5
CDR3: CASSDLTGETQYF
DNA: TGTGCCAGCAGCGATTTAACCGGAGAGACCCAGTACTTC

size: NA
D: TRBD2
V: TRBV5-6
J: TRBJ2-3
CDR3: CASSEHTSGTSTDTQYF
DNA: TGTGCCAGCAGCGAGCATACTAGCGGGACAAGCACAGATACGCAGTATTTT

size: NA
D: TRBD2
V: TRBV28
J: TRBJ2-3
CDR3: CASSFAGGPNTQYF
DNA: TGTGCCAGCAGTTTTGCGGGAGGGCCAAATACGCAGTATTTT

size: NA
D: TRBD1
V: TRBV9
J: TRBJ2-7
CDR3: CASSARDSGGVQYF
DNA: TGTGCCAGCAGCGCCCGGGACAGCGGAGGTGTGCAGTACTTC

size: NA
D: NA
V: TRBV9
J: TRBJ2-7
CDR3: CASSVGGDLGGQYF
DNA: TGTGCCAGCAGCGTAGGTGGAGACCTGGGAGGGCAGTACTTC

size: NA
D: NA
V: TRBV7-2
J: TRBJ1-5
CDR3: CASSLASRAQPQHF
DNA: TGTGCCAGCAGCTTAGCCTCCAGGGCTCAGCCCCAGCATTTT